This T cell receptor beta chain originates from a study of blood T cell repertoires in COVID-19 (dated by TCRdb to 2018 to 2020). Describing the broader study: Collaborator samples came from the United States, Italy and Spain and covered acute and convalescent phases of COVID-19. The prospective study material was composed of cDNA or gDNA derived from T cells, B-cell-depleted T cells, or PBMCs. The dataset comprised deeply sampled blood TCRbeta repertoires from subjects exposed to, actively infected with, or recovered from COVID-19. The repertoires were made available in a free public database intended to serve as a resource for research on the immune response to SARS-CoV-2. The samples were drawn from two sources: the first 160 participants of the ongoing ImmuneRACE study, and some 1,300 subjects contributed by 6 global collaborators. Nearly every sample came with metadata listing a de-identified subject ID, COVID-19 status, age in years and sex. HLA class I and class II types, where available, came from metadata supplied by the sample provider rather than from assay-based typing.

Note on this clone: Its antigen target is currently unknown. The input lacks base qualities; no much larger clone sits a single base away.

TCRbeta CDR3 regions were amplified from genomic DNA by means of the immunoSEQ Assay, a bias-controlled multiplex PCR. Concerning the study's data processing: Nucleated cell counts per sample were estimated from amplification of reference gene primers within the assay. To quantify the absolute abundance of each unique TCRbeta CDR3 rearrangement, sequence reads were collapsed and filtered. For each sample, productive Simpson clonality was calculated as the square root of Simpson's diversity index across productive rearrangements. Drawn from immuneACCESS, this table holds only the in-frame rearrangements with V and J called that TCRdb kept. Clones are partly lost; checked studies trace under half to an unresolved V gene and leave the rest unexplained. That table supplies the V and J calls and clone size; D and trimming were determined from the DNA. In all, the sample holds some 50,000 clones, and less than 90% of those were seen once. About 8% of the sample belongs to the ten largest clones.

Study-level results and caveats: The quantity of clinical and demographic metadata differed by source and by participant and was supplied without curation.

Its CDR3 holds 16 amino acids, cysteine through phenylalanine. Just CDR3 DNA is preserved here, 48 bases in frame from base 1. The germline V gene yields SNHLY for CDR1 and FYNNEI for CDR2. V is cut back by 1 base and J by 1 base, with 2 bases in the junction unmatched. Collaborating institutions collected whole blood in K2EDTA tubes following their own protocols. Collaborator samples were shipped for TCRbeta analysis as frozen whole blood, isolated PBMCs, or DNA extracted from either sample type. The origin of this receptor is a woman in her seventies with active COVID-19. Material for sequencing was peripheral blood. This receptor chain uses TRBV2 and TRBJ2-5; TRBD1 matches 11 bases in the middle. Here the CDR3 is given as CASSEEDRGLQETQYF. The sequence in DNA is TGTGCCAGCAGTGAAGAGGACAGGGGGCTCCAAGAGACCCAGTACTTC. The CDR3 plus the reference TRBV2 and TRBJ2-5 genes for the other parts give the full variable domain: EPEVTQTPSHQVTQMGQEVILRCVPISNHLYFYWYRQILGQKVEFLVSFYNNEISEKSEIFDDQFSVERPDGSNFTLKIRSTKLEDSAMYFCASSEEDRGLQETQYFGPGTRLLVL.